These 21 T cell receptor beta chains came from one sample sequenced in a study of T cell responses to AZD1222 COVID-19 vaccine (dated by TCRdb to the early 2020s). Receptor amplification or capture employed the immunoSEQ multiplex PCR assay. Not all clones reach the TCRdb copy of this immuneACCESS table, which keeps in-frame sequences only. Checked studies attribute under half of the gap to unresolved V genes and leave the rest unexplained. Across this sample there are about 110,000 clones, with around 90% seen only once. The ten largest clonotypes hold 2.5% of the sample. Taken with the paper, the label for time point translates to: about 28 days (+/-7) after the second vaccine dose. The input for sequencing was peripheral blood, taken 28 days after the second AZD1222 dose. All receptors derive from an adult who received the AZD1222 COVID-19 vaccine.

CDR3 region: CASSSIAGGGQGSQYGYTF. DNA for the CDR3: TGTGCCAGCAGCTCCATAGCCGGGGGAGGACAGGGGTCTCAGTATGGCTACACCTTC. The rearrangement uses TRBV11-2 and TRBJ1-2, with 9 nucleotides matching TRBD1. CDR3 length: 19 residues. V was clipped by 4 bases and J by 5 bases; unmatched bases: 20. Germline V lookup: CDR1 SGHAT, CDR2 FQNNGV.

CDR3: CATSDLTSGRIEEQFF. The CDR3 DNA reads as TGTGCCACCAGTGATTTGACTAGCGGGAGGATTGAGGAGCAGTTCTTC. The V gene is TRBV24-1, the J gene TRBJ2-1; 12 bases are shared with TRBD2. CDR1 and CDR2 (germline): KGHDR, SFDVKD. The CDR3 is 16 residues long. V shed 0 bases and J 10 bases; nucleotides not matched to a gene: 6.

CDR3 DNA sequence: TGTGCCAGCAGTCCCACGGTTTTTAACTATGGCTACACCTTC. This sequence encodes CASSPTVFNYGYTF. The chain uses TRBV6-5 and TRBJ1-2; the D is unclear. V was trimmed by 5 bases and J by 1 base, leaving 11 bases between them. The CDR3 spans 14 residues. Germline-derived CDR1 and CDR2 are MNHEY and SVGAGI.

J is TRBJ1-3 and V is TRBV28, with D perhaps TRBD1 (5 bases). Deletions cut 0 bases from V and 3 bases from J, with 9 bases between. CDR1 is MDHEN, CDR2 SYDVKM, per germline. CDR3 length: 15 residues. The CDR3 DNA reads TGTGCCAGCAGTTTATGGGGAGGGGATGGAAACACCATATATTTT. This codes for CASSLWGGDGNTIYF.

The DNA of the CDR3 is TGTGCCAGCAGTGATCCGGGACAGGGGGCAGATACGCAGTATTTT. Translation gives CASSDPGQGADTQYF. The chain combines TRBV6-1 with TRBJ2-3, with 11 bases lining up with TRBD1. V lost 3 bases and J lost 4; bases outside the gene matches: 3. Germline lookup yields CDR1 MNHNS and CDR2 SASEGT. This CDR3 contains 15 residues.

This chain joins TRBV9 and TRBJ1-2; possible D gene TRBD1, 5 bases. The CDR3 consists of 15 residues. Germline V CDR1 and CDR2: SGDLS, YYNGEE. V was cut by 2 bases and J by 3 bases, with 14 bases left in between. The CDR3 loop is CASSVNWRGDYGYTF. The CDR3, as DNA: TGTGCCAGCAGCGTTAATTGGAGGGGTGACTATGGCTACACCTTC.

The chain is built from TRBV3-1 (or the pseudogene TRBV3-2) and TRBJ1-5; D remains ambiguous. This CDR3 comprises 13 residues. V lost 1 base to trimming and J lost 7 bases, with 8 bases between them. Germline V gene lookup returns CDR1 LGHDT and CDR2 YNNKEL (reference sequence). CDR3 coding DNA: TGTGCCAGCAGCCAAGGACGTATCCAGCCCCAGCATTTT. This translates into CASSQGRIQPQHF.

This clone was seen a single time. V usage is TRBV2 and J usage is TRBJ2-1, with 10 bases matching TRBD2. The CDR3 consists of 15 residues. Germline assignment: CDR1 SNHLY and CDR2 FYNNEI. The J segment lost 5 bases and the V segment lost 3 bases, leaving 4 bases of the junction unmatched. The CDR3 nucleotides are TGTGCCAGCAGTGATTTACTAGCGGGGAACAATGAGCAGTTCTTC. Protein sequence: CASSDLLAGNNEQFF. Together with reference TRBV2 and TRBJ2-1, the CDR3 gives the full variable domain: EPEVTQTPSHQVTQMGQEVILRCVPISNHLYFYWYRQILGQKVEFLVSFYNNEISEKSEIFDDQFSVERPDGSNFTLKIRSTKLEDSAMYFCASSDLLAGNNEQFFGPGTRLTVL.

The chain has TRBV7-8 and TRBJ2-7; 9 bases map to TRBD2. This CDR3 contains 18 residues. The germline gives CDR1 SGHVS, CDR2 FQNEAQ. Trimming at V came to 0 bases and at J to 4 bases, leaving 13 bases not matched to a gene. DNA for the CDR3: TGTGCCAGCAGCTTAGCAACCGGACTAGCGAAGATAATTTACGAGCAGTACTTC. Protein product: CASSLATGLAKIIYEQYF.

The V gene is TRBV30, the J gene TRBJ1-5; D gene ambiguous. Between the trimmed V and J ends, which lost 1 base and 3 bases, there was a span of 10 bases. The CDR3 spans 14 residues. The V gene's germline CDR1 is GTSNPN and CDR2 SVGIG (reference sequence). CDR3 DNA: TGTGCCTGGAGTGAAGGCAGAAACAATCAGCCCCAGCATTTT. As protein: CAWSEGRNNQPQHF.

The genes are TRBV7-9 and TRBJ2-3, with D perhaps matching TRBD1 or TRBD2 (6 bases each). Between the trimmed V and J ends, which lost 0 bases and 7 bases, there was a span of 17 bases. The germline CDR1 and CDR2 sequences are SEHNR and FQNEAQ (reference sequence). The CDR3 consists of 16 residues. The CDR3 protein is CASSLALGGRRNTQYF. CDR3 DNA sequence: TGTGCCAGCAGCTTAGCGCTCGGGGGCAGAAGGAATACGCAGTATTTT.

V usage is TRBV30 and J usage is TRBJ1-5; TRBD1 matches at 8 bases. The CDR3 has 15 residues. Per the germline V gene, CDR1 is GTSNPN and CDR2 is SVGIG (reference sequence). Losses at the gene ends were 3 bases for V and 2 bases for J; bases not matched to a gene: 6. The CDR3: CAWRPTDRGNQPQHF. CDR3 DNA sequence: TGTGCCTGGAGACCAACGGACAGGGGCAATCAGCCCCAGCATTTT.

CDR3 coding DNA: TGTGCCAGCAGCTTAGTAATAGGCGGGGGGCATGGCTACACCTTC. Protein: CASSLVIGGGHGYTF. The rearrangement joins TRBV7-9 to TRBJ1-2; TRBD1 is a possible D gene (6 bases). Trimming removed 1 base from V and 6 bases from J, with 15 bases in between. The length of the CDR3 is 15 residues. The germline V gene has CDR1 SEHNR and CDR2 FQNEAQ (reference sequence).

The chain links TRBV7-9 to TRBJ1-4; D is unresolved. Between the trimmed V and J ends, which lost 5 bases and 2 bases, there was a span of 15 bases. CDR3 length equals 16 residues. Germline V gives CDR1 SEHNR, CDR2 FQNEAQ (reference sequence). This chain's CDR3 is CASSPRGGETNEKLFF. CDR3 DNA sequence: TGTGCCAGCAGCCCCCGAGGTGGGGAGACTAATGAAAAACTGTTTTTT.

This clone was seen a few times. This rearrangement joins TRBV7-8 to TRBJ1-6, with TRBD1 matching over 9 bases. Per the germline V gene, CDR1 is SGHVS and CDR2 is FQNEAQ. V was pared by 0 bases and J by 0 bases, with 3 bases of the junction left unmatched. The CDR3 sequence is 18 residues long. CDR3 coding DNA: TGTGCCAGCAGCTTAGCACAGGGGGCGAGCTCCTATAATTCACCCCTCCACTTT. The encoded protein is CASSLAQGASSYNSPLHF.

This clone is a singleton in its sample. J is TRBJ2-1 and V is TRBV30, with D possibly being TRBD2 (6 bases). The CDR3 covers 12 residues. V was shortened by 0 bases and J by 9 bases, with 9 bases between the two germline ends. Germline CDR1 GTSNPN, CDR2 SVGIG (reference sequence). The CDR3 sequence is CAWSVLAGEQFF. The CDR3 bases are TGTGCCTGGAGTGTACTAGCCGGTGAGCAGTTCTTC.

CDR3: CATSRAVTNYGYTF. The CDR3 DNA is TGTGCCACCAGCAGAGCGGTGACTAACTATGGCTACACCTTC. The chain uses TRBV15 and TRBJ1-2; D unresolved. CDR1 is LNHNV, CDR2 YYDKDF, per germline (reference sequence). This CDR3 has 14 amino acids. The V end lost 1 base, the J end lost 0 bases, and 6 bases lay between the germline ends.

V gene TRBV5-5 combines with J gene TRBJ1-4; TRBD1 matches 9 bases. Germline loops: CDR1 SGHKS, CDR2 YYEKEE (reference sequence). J lost 3 bases, V lost 6 bases, and 12 bases had no gene match. This CDR3 is 17 amino acids long. In DNA form, the CDR3 reads TGTGCCAGCACCCTCCGACAGGGGGGTTTTGCTAATGAAAAACTGTTTTTT. It encodes CASTLRQGGFANEKLFF.

The chain links TRBV7-3 to TRBJ1-1, with TRBD1 as a possible D gene (5 bases). CDR3 size: 14 residues. Germline V gene sequence: CDR1 SGHTA, CDR2 FQGTGA. V dropped 2 bases and J dropped 1 base, with 8 bases sitting between them. The CDR3 coding sequence is TGTGCCAGCAGCTTACAAGGGGCGAACACTGAAGCTTTCTTT. This gives the protein CASSLQGANTEAFF.

This chain joins TRBV12-3 or TRBV12-4 and TRBJ1-6, with D unresolved. The V end lost 3 bases, the J end lost 7 bases, and 7 bases lay between the germline ends. The CDR3 is made up of 13 amino acids. This chain's CDR3 is CASSLYANSPLHF. CDR3 in DNA: TGTGCCAGCAGTTTGTATGCGAATTCACCCCTCCACTTT.

This clone showed up just once. The chain carries TRBV9 and TRBJ2-1; 12 positions match TRBD2. J lost 7 bases, V lost 3 bases, and 17 bases had no gene match. This CDR3 comprises 19 residues. Germline lookup yields CDR1 SGDLS and CDR2 YYNGEE. The CDR3 nucleotides are TGTGCCAGCAGCGCAGATTTACTAGCGGGAGGATTGGGTGTAAATGAGCAGTTCTTC. Protein product: CASSADLLAGGLGVNEQFF.